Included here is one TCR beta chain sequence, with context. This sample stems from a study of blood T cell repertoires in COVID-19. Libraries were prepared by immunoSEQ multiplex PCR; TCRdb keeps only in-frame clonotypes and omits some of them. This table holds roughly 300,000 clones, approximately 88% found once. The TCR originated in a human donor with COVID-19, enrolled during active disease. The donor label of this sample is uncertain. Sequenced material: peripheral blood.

CDR3 in DNA: TGTGCCAGCGCGGTGCGGGACAGCTCTTCCTACGAGCAGTACTTC. This translates into CASAVRDSSSYEQYF. V and J are TRBV27 and TRBJ2-7; D is perhaps TRBD1 (7 bases). V lost 8 bases, J lost 1 base, and 18 bases lay in between. The germline V gene has CDR1 MNHEY and CDR2 SMNVEV (reference sequence). The CDR3 has 15 amino acids.